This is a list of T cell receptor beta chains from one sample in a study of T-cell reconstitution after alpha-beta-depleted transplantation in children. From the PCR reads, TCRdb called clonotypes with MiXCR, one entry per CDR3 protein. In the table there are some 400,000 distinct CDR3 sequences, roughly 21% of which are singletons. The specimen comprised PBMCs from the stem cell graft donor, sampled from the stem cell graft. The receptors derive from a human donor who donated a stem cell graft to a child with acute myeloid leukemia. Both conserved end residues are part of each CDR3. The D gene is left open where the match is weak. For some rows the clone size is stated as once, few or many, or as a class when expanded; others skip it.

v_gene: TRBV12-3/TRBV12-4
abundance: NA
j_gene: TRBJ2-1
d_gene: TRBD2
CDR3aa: CASSQSSGSGDEQFF
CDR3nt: TGTGCCAGCAGTCAATCTAGCGGGAGTGGAGATGAGCAGTTCTTC

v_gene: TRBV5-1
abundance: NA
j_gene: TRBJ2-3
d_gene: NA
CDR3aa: CASASAETQYF
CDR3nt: TGCGCCAGCGCCAGCGCGGAGACGCAGTATTTT

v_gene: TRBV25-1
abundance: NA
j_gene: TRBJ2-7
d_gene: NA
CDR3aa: CASSENLGEQYF
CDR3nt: TGTGCCAGCAGTGAAAACCTGGGTGAGCAGTACTTC

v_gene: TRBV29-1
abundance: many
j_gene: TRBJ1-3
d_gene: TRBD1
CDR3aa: CSVEDRGNSGNTIYF
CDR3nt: TGCAGCGTTGAGGACAGGGGCAACTCTGGAAACACCATATATTTT

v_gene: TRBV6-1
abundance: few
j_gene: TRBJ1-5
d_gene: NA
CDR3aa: CASSGEQVLQPQHF
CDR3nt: TGTGCCAGCAGTGGAGAACAGGTGCTACAGCCCCAGCATTTT

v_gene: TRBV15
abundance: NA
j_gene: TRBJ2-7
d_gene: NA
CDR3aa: CATSTFLWGASSYEQYF
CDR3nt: TGTGCCACCAGCACTTTCTTGTGGGGCGCGAGCTCCTACGAGCAGTACTTC

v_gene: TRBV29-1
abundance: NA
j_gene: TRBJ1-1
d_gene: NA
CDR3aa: CSGVGGSTEAFF
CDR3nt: TGCAGCGGGGTCGGCGGGAGCACTGAAGCTTTCTTT

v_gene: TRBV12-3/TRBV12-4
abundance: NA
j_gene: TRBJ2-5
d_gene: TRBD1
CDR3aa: CASSGDRGSQETQYF
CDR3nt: TGTGCCAGCAGCGGGGACAGGGGAAGTCAAGAGACCCAGTACTTC

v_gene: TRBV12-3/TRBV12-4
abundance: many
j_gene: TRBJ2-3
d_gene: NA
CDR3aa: CASSPWGSGTDTQYF
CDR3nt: TGTGCCAGCAGTCCCTGGGGGTCGGGCACAGATACGCAGTATTTT

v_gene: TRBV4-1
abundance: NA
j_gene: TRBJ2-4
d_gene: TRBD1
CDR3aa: CASSQDQGANIQYF
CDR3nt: TGCGCCAGCAGCCAAGATCAGGGGGCGAACATTCAGTACTTC

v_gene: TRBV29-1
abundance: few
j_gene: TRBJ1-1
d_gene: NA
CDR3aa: CSVAPRQINTEAFF
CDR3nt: TGCAGCGTGGCCCCTCGACAGATTAACACTGAAGCTTTCTTT

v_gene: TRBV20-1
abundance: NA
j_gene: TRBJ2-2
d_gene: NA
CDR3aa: CSAREMRQGYTGELFF
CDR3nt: TGCAGTGCTAGAGAAATGCGGCAGGGATACACCGGGGAGCTGTTTTTT

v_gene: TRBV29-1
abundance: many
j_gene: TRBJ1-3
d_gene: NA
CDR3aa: CSVQNSGNTIYF
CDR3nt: TGCAGCGTGCAGAACTCTGGAAACACCATATATTTT

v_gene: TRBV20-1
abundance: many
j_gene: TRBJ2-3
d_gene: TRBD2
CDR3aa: CSARAGGPDTQYF
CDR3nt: TGCAGTGCTAGAGCGGGAGGGCCAGATACGCAGTATTTT

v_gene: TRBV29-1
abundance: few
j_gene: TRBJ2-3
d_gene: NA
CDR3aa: CSVGLRTTDTQYF
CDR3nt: TGCAGCGTTGGTCTCCGAACGACAGATACGCAGTATTTT

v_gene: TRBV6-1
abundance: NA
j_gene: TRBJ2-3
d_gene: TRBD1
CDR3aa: CASSRPGQGGSTDTQYF
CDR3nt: TGTGCCAGCAGTAGGCCGGGACAGGGAGGTAGCACAGATACGCAGTATTTT

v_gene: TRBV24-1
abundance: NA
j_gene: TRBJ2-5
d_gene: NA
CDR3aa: CATSDPGKSKQETQYF
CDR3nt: TGTGCCACCAGTGATCCCGGAAAGAGTAAACAAGAGACCCAGTACTTC

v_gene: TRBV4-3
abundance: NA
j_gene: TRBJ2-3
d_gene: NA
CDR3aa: CASSQAGALTDTQYF
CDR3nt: TGCGCCAGCAGCCAAGCGGGAGCCCTCACAGATACGCAGTATTTT

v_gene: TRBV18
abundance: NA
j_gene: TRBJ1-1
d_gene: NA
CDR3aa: CASSPPGHWMNTEAFF
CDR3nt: TGTGCCAGCTCACCACCAGGGCATTGGATGAACACTGAAGCTTTCTTT

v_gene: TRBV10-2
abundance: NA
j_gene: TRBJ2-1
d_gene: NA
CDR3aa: CASSESRSLVGNEQFF
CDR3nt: TGCGCCAGCAGTGAGTCGAGGAGTCTAGTAGGCAATGAGCAGTTCTTC

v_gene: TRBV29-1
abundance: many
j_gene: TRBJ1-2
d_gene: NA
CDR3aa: CSVDESNYGYTF
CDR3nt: TGCAGCGTTGACGAGAGTAACTATGGCTACACCTTC

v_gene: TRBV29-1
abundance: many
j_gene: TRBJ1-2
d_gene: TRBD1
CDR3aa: CSVETGEEYGYTF
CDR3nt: TGCAGCGTTGAGACAGGGGAGGAGTATGGCTACACCTTC

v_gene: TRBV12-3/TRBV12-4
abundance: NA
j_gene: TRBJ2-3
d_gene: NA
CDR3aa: CASSLGSVDTQYF
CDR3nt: TGTGCCAGCAGTTTGGGCTCTGTAGATACGCAGTATTTT

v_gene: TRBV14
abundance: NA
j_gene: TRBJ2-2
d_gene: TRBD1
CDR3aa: CASSQRQGMNTGELFF
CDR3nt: TGTGCCAGCAGCCAGAGACAGGGTATGAACACCGGGGAGCTGTTTTTT

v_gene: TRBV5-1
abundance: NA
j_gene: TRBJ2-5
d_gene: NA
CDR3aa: CASSFNRAQETQYF
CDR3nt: TGCGCCAGCAGCTTTAACAGGGCCCAAGAGACCCAGTACTTC

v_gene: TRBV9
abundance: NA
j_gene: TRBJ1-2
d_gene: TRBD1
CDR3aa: CASSVGDRGNYGYTF
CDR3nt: TGTGCCAGCAGCGTTGGGGACAGGGGAAACTATGGCTACACCTTC

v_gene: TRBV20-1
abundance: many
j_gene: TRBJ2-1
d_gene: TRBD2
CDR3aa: CSARDGGTSLDEQFF
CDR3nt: TGCAGTGCTAGAGACGGTGGGACTAGCCTGGATGAGCAGTTCTTC

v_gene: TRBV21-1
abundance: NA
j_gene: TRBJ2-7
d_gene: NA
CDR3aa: CASINGSRGQGSYEQYF
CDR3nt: TGTGCCAGCATCAACGGTAGCCGGGGACAGGGTTCCTACGAGCAGTACTTC

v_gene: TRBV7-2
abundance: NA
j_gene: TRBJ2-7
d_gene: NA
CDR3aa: CASSQRVDLYEQYF
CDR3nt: TGTGCCAGCAGCCAGAGGGTAGATCTCTACGAGCAGTACTTC

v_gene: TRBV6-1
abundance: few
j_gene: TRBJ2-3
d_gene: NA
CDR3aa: CASRPFRELFTDTQYF
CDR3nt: TGTGCCAGCAGACCCTTCCGGGAGCTCTTCACAGATACGCAGTATTTT

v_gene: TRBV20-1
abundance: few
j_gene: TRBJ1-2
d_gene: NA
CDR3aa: CSGGGGEYGYTF
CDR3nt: TGCAGTGGGGGTGGGGGGGAATATGGCTACACCTTC

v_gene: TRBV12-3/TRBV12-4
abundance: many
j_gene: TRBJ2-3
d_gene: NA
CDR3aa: CASSFSGGTDTQYF
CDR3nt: TGTGCCAGCAGTTTCAGCGGAGGCACAGATACGCAGTATTTT

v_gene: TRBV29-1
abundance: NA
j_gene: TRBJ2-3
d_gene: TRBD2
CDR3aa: CSVALAGSADTQYF
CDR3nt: TGCAGCGTTGCTCTAGCGGGATCGGCAGATACGCAGTATTTT

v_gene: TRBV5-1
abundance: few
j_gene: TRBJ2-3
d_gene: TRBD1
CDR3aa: CASSLDGTGYTDTQYF
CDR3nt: TGCGCCAGCAGCTTGGATGGGACAGGGTACACAGATACGCAGTATTTT

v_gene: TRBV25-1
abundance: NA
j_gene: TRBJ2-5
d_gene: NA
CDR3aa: CASSLTRGGETQYF
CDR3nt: TGTGCCAGCAGTCTCACAAGGGGGGGGGAGACCCAGTACTTC

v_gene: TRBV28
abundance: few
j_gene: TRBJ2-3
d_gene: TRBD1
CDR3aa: CASNPGQGNTDTQYF
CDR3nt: TGTGCCTCTAACCCGGGACAGGGTAACACAGATACGCAGTATTTT

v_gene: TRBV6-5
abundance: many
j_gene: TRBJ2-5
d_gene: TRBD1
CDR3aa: CASSSETGLGETQYF
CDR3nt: TGTGCCAGCAGTTCCGAGACAGGGTTGGGGGAGACCCAGTACTTC

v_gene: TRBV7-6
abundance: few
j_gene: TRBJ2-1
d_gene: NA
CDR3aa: CASSLLSSVSYNEQFF
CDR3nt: TGTGCCAGCAGCTTATTGTCTAGCGTAAGTTACAATGAGCAGTTCTTC

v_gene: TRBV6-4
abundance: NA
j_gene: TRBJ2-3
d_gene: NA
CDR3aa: CASSDRGLGTDTQYF
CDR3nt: TGTGCCAGCAGTGACCGCGGTCTAGGCACAGATACGCAGTATTTT

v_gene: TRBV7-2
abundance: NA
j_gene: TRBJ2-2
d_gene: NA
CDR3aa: CASSIRRGGELFF
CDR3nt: TGTGCCAGCAGCATTCGCCGTGGCGGGGAGCTGTTTTTT

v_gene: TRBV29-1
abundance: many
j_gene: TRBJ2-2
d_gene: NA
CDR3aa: CSVRLGARAGELFF
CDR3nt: TGCAGCGTCCGCCTAGGGGCGCGGGCCGGGGAGCTGTTTTTT

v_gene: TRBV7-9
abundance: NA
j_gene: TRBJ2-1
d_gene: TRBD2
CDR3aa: CASSLVAGAYNEQFF
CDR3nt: TGTGCCAGCAGCTTAGTAGCGGGAGCCTACAATGAGCAGTTCTTC

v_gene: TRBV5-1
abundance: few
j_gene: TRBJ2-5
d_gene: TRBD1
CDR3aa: CASSKGTGRLEETQYF
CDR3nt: TGCGCCAGCAGCAAAGGGACAGGGCGTTTGGAAGAGACCCAGTACTTC

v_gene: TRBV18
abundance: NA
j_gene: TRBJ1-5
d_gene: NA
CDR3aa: CASSPTGGGNHPQHF
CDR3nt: TGTGCCAGCTCACCTACAGGAGGAGGCAATCACCCCCAGCATTTT

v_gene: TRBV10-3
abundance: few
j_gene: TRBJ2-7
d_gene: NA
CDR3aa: CAISAIPSNPSYEQYF
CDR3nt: TGTGCCATCAGTGCTATCCCCTCGAACCCATCCTACGAGCAGTACTTC

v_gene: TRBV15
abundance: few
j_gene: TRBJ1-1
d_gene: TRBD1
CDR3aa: CATSRATGSGAFF
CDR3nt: TGTGCCACCAGCAGAGCGACAGGGTCGGGCGCTTTCTTT

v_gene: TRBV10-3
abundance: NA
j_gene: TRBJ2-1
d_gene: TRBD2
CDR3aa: CAISDPGLAGPNEQFF
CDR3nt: TGTGCCATCAGTGATCCGGGACTAGCGGGACCTAATGAGCAGTTCTTC

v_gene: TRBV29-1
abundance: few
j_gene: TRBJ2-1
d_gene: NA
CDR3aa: CSVEVLLGDEQFF
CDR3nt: TGCAGCGTTGAGGTGCTCCTAGGGGATGAGCAGTTCTTC

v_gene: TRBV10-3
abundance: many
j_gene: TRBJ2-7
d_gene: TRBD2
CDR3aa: CAAWTSGRGGQYF
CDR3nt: TGTGCCGCATGGACTAGCGGGAGAGGAGGGCAGTACTTC

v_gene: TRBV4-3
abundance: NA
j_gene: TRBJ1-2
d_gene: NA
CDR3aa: CASSQDNNVYGYTF
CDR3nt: TGCGCCAGCAGCCAAGACAACAACGTCTATGGCTACACCTTC

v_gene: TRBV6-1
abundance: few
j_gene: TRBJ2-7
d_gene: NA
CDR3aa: CASTNRIGDYEQYF
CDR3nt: TGTGCCAGCACAAACAGGATCGGAGACTACGAGCAGTACTTC

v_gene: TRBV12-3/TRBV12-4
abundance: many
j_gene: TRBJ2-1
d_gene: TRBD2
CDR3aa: CASSLERTSGRRNEQFF
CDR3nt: TGTGCCAGCAGTTTAGAGAGGACTAGCGGGAGACGCAATGAGCAGTTCTTC

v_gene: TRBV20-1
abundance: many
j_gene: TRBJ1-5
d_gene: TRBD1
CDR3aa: CSARDGQEYQPQHF
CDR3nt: TGCAGTGCTAGAGACGGACAGGAGTATCAGCCCCAGCATTTT

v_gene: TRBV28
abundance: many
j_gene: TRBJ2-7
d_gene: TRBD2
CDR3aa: CATPRTSGRALYEQYF
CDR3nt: TGTGCCACCCCCCGGACTAGCGGGAGGGCCTTGTACGAGCAGTACTTC